This is a list of T cell receptor beta chains from one sample in a study of blood T cell repertoires in COVID-19. Sequencing was performed with immunoSEQ multiplex PCR; in TCRdb, only in-frame clones are kept and a portion is missing. Seen here are about 250,000 clones, roughly 88% observed once, and the top ten hold around 6.6%. Sequencing used peripheral blood. These receptors all come from a woman in her 30s with COVID-19, enrolled during active disease. The CDR3 runs from the conserved cysteine through the conserved F or W. The D gene is left open where the match is weak. The size entry is marked missing in some rows and otherwise reads once, few, many or a size class.

abundance | j_gene | d_gene | v_gene | CDR3nt | CDR3aa
once | TRBJ2-1 | - | TRBV21-1 | TGTGCCAGCAGCAAAGCGCTTAGCGGGGGGGCGGGCAATGAGCAGTTCTTC | CASSKALSGGAGNEQFF
- | TRBJ2-1 | TRBD2 | TRBV28 | TGTGCCAGCACCCGACGGGGGGTCAACTACAATGAGCAGTTCTTC | CASTRRGVNYNEQFF
- | TRBJ2-1 | TRBD2 | TRBV5-6 | TGTGCCAGCAGCTTGGCTAGGACTAGCGGGTACAATGAGCAGTTCTTC | CASSLARTSGYNEQFF
few | TRBJ1-2 | - | TRBV7-8 | TGTGCCAGCAGCTCCCTACGAGGAGGTGGCTACACCTTC | CASSSLRGGGYTF
once | TRBJ2-5 | TRBD1 | TRBV7-2 | TGTGCCAGCAGCCAGGGACCGGCAGGGGGTAGTCGAGAGACCCAGTACTTC | CASSQGPAGGSRETQYF
once | TRBJ1-2 | - | TRBV5-1 | TGCGCCAGCAGTCCCCGGGGGGGGCGCAGCCAAGAGTGGACCTTC | CASSPRGGRSQEWTF
- | TRBJ2-3 | TRBD2 | TRBV4-3 | TGCGCCAGCAGCCAAGTTTGGTGGGGGACTAGCGGGGGCGTGGATACGCAGTATTTT | CASSQVWWGTSGGVDTQYF
- | TRBJ1-2 | - | TRBV28 | TGTGCCAGCATGAGGGCCTATGGCTACACCTTC | CASMRAYGYTF
- | TRBJ2-1 | - | TRBV5-6 | TGTGCCAGCAGCTTGGCAGTCTACAATGAGCAGTTCTTC | CASSLAVYNEQFF
- | TRBJ2-7 | - | TRBV7-9 | TGTGCCAGCAGCTCGACCGAGCAGGTGGGCTCCTACGAGCAGTACTTC | CASSSTEQVGSYEQYF
- | TRBJ2-5 | TRBD2 | TRBV6-1 | TGTGCCAGCAGTGAAATGGCGGGGGGGGGCCAAGAGACCCAGTACTTC | CASSEMAGGGQETQYF
- | TRBJ2-3 | - | TRBV5-1 | TGCGCCAGCAGCTTGTCCGTAACAGATACGCAGTATTTT | CASSLSVTDTQYF
- | TRBJ1-2 | TRBD1 | TRBV18 | TGTGCCAGCTCACCTCCGCCCCCGGGACAGGGCGGTGTCTACACCTTC | CASSPPPPGQGGVYTF
once | TRBJ2-3 | TRBD2 | TRBV6-5 | TGTGCCAGCAGGGAGGAGCGGGGGGGGGCAGATACGCAGTATTTT | CASREERGGADTQYF
- | TRBJ2-3 | - | TRBV19 | TGTGCTTCCCGGGACATTAGCACAGATACGCAGTATTTT | CASRDISTDTQYF
- | TRBJ1-2 | - | TRBV14 | TGTGCCAGCAGCCATCTATCGGAGTATGGCTACACCTTC | CASSHLSEYGYTF
- | TRBJ2-5 | - | TRBV7-2 | TGTGCCAGCAGCTTAGCCAGGGCCGAGACCCAGTACTTC | CASSLARAETQYF
few | TRBJ1-5 | TRBD1 | TRBV5-8 | TGTGCCAGCAGACCTGGACAGGGGATATTCCAGCCCCAGCATTTT | CASRPGQGIFQPQHF
- | TRBJ2-3 | TRBD1 | TRBV10-3 | TGTGCCATCGGGGACAGGGATCGCATAACAGATACGCAGTATTTT | CAIGDRDRITDTQYF